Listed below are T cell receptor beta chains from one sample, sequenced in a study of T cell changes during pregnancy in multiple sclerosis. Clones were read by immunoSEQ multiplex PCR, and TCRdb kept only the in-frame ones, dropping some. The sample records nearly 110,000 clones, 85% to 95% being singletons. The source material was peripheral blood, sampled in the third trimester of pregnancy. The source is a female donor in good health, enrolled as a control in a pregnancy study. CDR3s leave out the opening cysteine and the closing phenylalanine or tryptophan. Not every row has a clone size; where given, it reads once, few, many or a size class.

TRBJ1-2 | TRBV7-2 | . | ASSPYGRGMHYGYT
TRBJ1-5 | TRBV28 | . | ASSWTGVNQPQH
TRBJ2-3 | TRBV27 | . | ASNPGTARTDTQY
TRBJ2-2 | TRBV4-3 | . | ASSQDMGGITGELF
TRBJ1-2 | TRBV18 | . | ASSPPGTGKDGYT
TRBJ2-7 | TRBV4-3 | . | ASSQLSGGRAEQY
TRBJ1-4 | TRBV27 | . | AGRGRNEKLF
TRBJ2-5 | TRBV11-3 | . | ASSLWGVAGMEETQY
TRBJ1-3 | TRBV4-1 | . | ASSQHRFSGNTIY
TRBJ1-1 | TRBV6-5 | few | ASSRQGVRFTEAF
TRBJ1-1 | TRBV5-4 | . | ASSLLPTGSMNTEAF
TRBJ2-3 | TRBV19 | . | ASSPGTASTDTQY
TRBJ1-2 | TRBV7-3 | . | ASSLNGDSYGGYT
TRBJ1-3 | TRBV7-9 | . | ASSSTAGRAGNTIY
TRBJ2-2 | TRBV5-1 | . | ASSFDRLSTGELF
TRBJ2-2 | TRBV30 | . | ACGDSPTGELF
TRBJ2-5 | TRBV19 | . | ASSIPGQGYIQETQY
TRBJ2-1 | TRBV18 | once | ASSPASSGDEQF
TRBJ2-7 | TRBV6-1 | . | ASSELRTTLGEQY
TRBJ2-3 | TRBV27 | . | ASSLSEADTQY